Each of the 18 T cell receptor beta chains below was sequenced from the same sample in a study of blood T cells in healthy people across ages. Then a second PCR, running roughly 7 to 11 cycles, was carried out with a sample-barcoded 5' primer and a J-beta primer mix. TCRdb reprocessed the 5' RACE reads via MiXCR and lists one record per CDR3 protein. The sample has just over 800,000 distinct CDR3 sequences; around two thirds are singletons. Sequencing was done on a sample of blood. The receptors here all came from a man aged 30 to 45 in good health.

Written as DNA, the CDR3 is TGTGCCAGCAGCACCGGGACAGGTTTGTTCAATCAGCCCCAGCATTTT. Its protein product is CASSTGTGLFNQPQHF. This chain uses TRBV7-2 with TRBJ1-5, with 8 bases aligning to TRBD1. The CDR3 contains 16 residues. Trimming took 5 bases from V and 3 from J; bases not matched to a gene: 9. In germline, CDR1 is SGHTA, CDR2 FQGNSA.

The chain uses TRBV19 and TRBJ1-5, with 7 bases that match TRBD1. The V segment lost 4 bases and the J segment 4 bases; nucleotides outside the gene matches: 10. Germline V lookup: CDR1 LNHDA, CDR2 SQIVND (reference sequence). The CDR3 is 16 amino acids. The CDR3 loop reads CASSRESTGLNQPQHF. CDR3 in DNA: TGTGCCAGTAGTAGAGAGTCGACAGGGTTGAATCAGCCCCAGCATTTT.

The CDR3 region has the DNA TGTGCCAGCGGCAAGGGGAGGAACACTGAAGCTTTCTTT. Protein: CASGKGRNTEAFF. J is TRBJ1-1 and V is TRBV7-6; maybe TRBD1 (5 bases). The CDR3 consists of 13 residues. The germline CDR1 and CDR2 sequences are SGHVS and FNYEAQ. V lost 8 bases and J 1 base, leaving 11 bases between the germline ends. Variable domain in full (rest from reference TRBV7-6 and TRBJ1-1): GAGVSQSPRYKVTKRGQDVALRCDPISGHVSLYWYRQALGQGPEFLTYFNYEAQQDKSGLPNDRFSAERPEGSISTLTIQRTEQRDSAMYRCASGKGRNTEAFFGQGTRLTVV.

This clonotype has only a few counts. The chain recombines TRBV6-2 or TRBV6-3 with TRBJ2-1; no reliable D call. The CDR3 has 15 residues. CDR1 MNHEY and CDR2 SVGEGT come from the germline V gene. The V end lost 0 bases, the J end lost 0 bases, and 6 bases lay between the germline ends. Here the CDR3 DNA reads TGTGCCAGCAGTTACTCTGGCACCTCCTACAATGAGCAGTTCTTC. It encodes CASSYSGTSYNEQFF.

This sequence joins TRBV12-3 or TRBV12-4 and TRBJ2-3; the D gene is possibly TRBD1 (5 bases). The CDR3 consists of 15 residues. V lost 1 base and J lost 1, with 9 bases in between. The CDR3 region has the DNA TGTGCCAGCAGTTTAGGAGTACAGGGCACAGATACGCAGTATTTT. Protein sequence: CASSLGVQGTDTQYF.

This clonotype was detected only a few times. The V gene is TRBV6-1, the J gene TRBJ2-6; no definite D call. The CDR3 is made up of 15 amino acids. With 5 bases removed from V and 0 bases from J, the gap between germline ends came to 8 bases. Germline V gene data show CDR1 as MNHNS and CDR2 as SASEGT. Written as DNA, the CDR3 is TGTGCCAGCAGTCCAAGGGTCTCTGGGGCCAACGTCCTGACTTTC. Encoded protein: CASSPRVSGANVLTF.

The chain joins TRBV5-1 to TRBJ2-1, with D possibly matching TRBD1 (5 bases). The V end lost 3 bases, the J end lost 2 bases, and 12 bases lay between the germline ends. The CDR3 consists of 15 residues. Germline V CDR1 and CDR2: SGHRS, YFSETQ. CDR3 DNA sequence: TGCGCCAGCAGCTGGGGCAGGTCCACCTACAATGAGCAGTTCTTC. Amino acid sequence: CASSWGRSTYNEQFF.

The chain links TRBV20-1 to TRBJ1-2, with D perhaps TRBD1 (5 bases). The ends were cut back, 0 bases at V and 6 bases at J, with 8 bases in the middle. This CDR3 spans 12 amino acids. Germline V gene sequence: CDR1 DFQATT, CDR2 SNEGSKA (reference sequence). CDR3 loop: CSARDPRDGYTF. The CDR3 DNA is TGCAGTGCTAGAGATCCCAGGGATGGCTACACCTTC.

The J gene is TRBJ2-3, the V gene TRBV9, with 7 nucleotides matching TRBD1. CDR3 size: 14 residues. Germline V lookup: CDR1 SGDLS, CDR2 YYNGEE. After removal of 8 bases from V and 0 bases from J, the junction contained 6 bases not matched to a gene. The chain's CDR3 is CASAEGASTDTQYF. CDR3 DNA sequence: TGTGCCAGTGCCGAGGGGGCTAGCACAGATACGCAGTATTTT. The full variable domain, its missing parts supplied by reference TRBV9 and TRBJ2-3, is DSGVTQTPKHLITATGQRVTLRCSPRSGDLSVYWYQQSLDQGLQFLIQYYNGEERAKGNILERFSAQQFPDLHSELNLSSLELGDSALYFCASAEGASTDTQYFGPGTRLTVL.

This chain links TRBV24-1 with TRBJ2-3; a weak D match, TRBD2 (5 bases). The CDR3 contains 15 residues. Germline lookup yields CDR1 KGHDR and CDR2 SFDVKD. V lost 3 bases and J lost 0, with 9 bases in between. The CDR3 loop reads CATSDRTLSTDTQYF. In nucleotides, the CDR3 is TGTGCCACCAGTGATCGGACTCTAAGCACAGATACGCAGTATTTT.

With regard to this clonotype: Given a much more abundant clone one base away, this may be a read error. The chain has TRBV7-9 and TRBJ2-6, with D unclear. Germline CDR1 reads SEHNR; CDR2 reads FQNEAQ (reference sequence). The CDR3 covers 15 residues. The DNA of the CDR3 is TGTGCCAGCAACTTATACGGGTCTGGGGCCAACGTCCTGACTTTC. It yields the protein CASNLYGSGANVLTF.

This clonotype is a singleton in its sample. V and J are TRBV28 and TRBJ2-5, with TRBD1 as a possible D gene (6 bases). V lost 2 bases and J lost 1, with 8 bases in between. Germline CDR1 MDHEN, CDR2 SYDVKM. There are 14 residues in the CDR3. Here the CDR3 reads CASSLPRGQETQYF. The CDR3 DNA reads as TGTGCCAGCAGTTTACCCAGGGGCCAAGAGACCCAGTACTTC.

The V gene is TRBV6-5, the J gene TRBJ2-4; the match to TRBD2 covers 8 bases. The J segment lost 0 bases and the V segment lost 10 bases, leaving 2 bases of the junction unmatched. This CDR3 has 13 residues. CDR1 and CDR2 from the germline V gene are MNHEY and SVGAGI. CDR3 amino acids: CATGGGAKNIQYF. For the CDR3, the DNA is TGTGCCACCGGGGGGGGAGCCAAAAACATTCAGTACTTC.

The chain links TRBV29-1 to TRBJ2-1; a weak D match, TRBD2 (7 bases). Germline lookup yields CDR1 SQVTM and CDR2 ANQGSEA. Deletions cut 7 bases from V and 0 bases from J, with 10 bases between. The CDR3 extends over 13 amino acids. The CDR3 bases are TGCAGCGAGGGGGGGTTCTCCTACAATGAGCAGTTCTTC. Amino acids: CSEGGFSYNEQFF.

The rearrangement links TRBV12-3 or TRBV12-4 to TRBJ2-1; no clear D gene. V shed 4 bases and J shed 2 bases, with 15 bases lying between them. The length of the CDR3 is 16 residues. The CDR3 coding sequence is TGTGCCAGCAGTTCAGGTAGTAACTTAACCTACAATGAGCAGTTCTTC. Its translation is CASSSGSNLTYNEQFF.

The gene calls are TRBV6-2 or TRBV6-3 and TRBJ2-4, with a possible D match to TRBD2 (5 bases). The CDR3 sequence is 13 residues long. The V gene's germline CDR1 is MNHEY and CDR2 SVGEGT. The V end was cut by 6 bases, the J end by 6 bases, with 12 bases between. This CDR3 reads CASRVFAGNIQYF. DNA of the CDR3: TGTGCCAGCAGAGTGTTCGCGGGAAACATTCAGTACTTC.

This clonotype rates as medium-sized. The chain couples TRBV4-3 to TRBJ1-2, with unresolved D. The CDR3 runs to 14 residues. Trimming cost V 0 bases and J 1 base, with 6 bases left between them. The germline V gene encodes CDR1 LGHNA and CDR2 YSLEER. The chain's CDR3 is CASSQERGNYGYTF. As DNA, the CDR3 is TGCGCCAGCAGCCAAGAACGGGGTAACTATGGCTACACCTTC.

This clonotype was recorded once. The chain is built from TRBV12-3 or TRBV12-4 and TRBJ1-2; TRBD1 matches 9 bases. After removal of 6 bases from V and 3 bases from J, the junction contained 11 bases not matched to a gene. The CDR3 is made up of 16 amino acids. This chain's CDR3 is CASSQRDRERDYGYTF. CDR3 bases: TGTGCCAGCAGCCAGCGGGACAGGGAACGAGACTATGGCTACACCTTC.